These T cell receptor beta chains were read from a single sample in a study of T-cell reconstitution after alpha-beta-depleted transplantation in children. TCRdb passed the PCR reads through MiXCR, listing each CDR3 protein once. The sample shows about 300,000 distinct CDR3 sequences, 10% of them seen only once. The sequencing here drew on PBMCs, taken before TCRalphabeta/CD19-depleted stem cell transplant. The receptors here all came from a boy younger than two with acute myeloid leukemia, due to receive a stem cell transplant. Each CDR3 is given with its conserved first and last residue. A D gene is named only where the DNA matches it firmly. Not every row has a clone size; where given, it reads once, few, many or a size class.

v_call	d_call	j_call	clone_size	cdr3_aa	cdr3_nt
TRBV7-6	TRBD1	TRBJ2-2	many	CASSTQTGGHTGELFF	TGTGCCAGCAGCACCCAGACAGGGGGGCACACCGGGGAGCTGTTTTTT
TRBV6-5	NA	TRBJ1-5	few	CASSSPGRGDSDQPQHF	TGTGCCAGCAGTTCCCCCGGGAGAGGGGATTCCGATCAGCCCCAGCATTTT
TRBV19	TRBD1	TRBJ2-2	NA	CASSTGQGSAGELFF	TGTGCCAGTAGTACGGGACAGGGATCGGCCGGGGAGCTGTTTTTT
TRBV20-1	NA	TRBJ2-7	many	CSARDPGGTYEQYF	TGCAGTGCTAGAGACCCCGGGGGCACCTACGAGCAGTACTTC
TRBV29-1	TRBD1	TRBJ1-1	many	CSAPTGLPHTEAFF	TGCAGCGCCCCGACAGGGCTCCCACACACTGAAGCTTTCTTT
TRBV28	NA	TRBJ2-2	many	CASSWDVGELFF	TGTGCCAGCAGTTGGGACGTCGGGGAGCTGTTTTTT
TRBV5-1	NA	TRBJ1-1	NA	CASSRTASEAFF	TGCGCCAGCAGCCGGACGGCGAGTGAAGCTTTCTTT
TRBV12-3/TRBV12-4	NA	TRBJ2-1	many	CACRGRYSNEQFF	TGTGCCTGTAGGGGACGATACAGCAATGAGCAGTTCTTC
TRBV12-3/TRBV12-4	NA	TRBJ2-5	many	CASSLSSRGRETQYF	TGTGCCAGCAGTTTGTCTAGTCGGGGACGGGAGACCCAGTACTTC
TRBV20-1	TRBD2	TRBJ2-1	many	CSARTSGGVFYNEQFF	TGCAGTGCTAGAACTAGCGGGGGGGTGTTCTACAATGAGCAGTTCTTC
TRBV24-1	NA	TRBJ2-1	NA	CATSEARGSAYNEQFF	TGTGCCACCAGTGAAGCTAGGGGGTCGGCTTACAATGAGCAGTTCTTC
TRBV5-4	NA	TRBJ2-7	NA	CASSLANTYQQYF	TGTGCCAGCAGCTTGGCCAATACCTACCAGCAGTACTTC
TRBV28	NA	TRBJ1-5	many	CASSSANQPQHF	TGTGCCAGCAGTTCGGCTAATCAGCCCCAGCATTTT
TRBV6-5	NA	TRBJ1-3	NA	CASSYKRSAGPFGGNTIYF	TGTGCCAGCAGTTACAAAAGGTCGGCGGGGCCCTTTGGAGGAAACACCATATATTTT
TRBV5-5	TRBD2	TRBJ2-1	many	CASSLRTSGRAGEQFF	TGTGCCAGCAGCCTCCGGACTAGCGGGAGGGCCGGTGAGCAGTTCTTC
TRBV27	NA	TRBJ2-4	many	CASSATLAKNIQYF	TGTGCCAGCAGTGCCACCTTAGCCAAAAACATTCAGTACTTC
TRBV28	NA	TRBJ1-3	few	CASTPGPGNTIYF	TGTGCCAGCACCCCGGGGCCCGGAAACACCATATATTTT
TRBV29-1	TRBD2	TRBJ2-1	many	CSGGLAENEQFF	TGCAGCGGGGGACTAGCGGAGAATGAGCAGTTCTTC
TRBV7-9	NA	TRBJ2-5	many	CASSIHEMEETQYF	TGTGCCAGCAGCATACACGAGATGGAAGAGACCCAGTACTTC
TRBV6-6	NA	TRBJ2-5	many	CASREGRETQYF	TGTGCCAGCAGAGAGGGGCGGGAGACCCAGTACTTC
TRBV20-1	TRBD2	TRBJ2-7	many	CSASKASGSFDEQYF	TGCAGTGCTTCGAAGGCTAGCGGGAGTTTTGACGAGCAGTACTTC
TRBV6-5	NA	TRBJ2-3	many	CASSYRDLTDTQYF	TGTGCCAGCAGTTATCGGGACCTCACAGATACGCAGTATTTT
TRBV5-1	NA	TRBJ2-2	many	CASSLTRGANTGELFF	TGCGCCAGCAGCTTGACACGGGGCGCGAACACCGGGGAGCTGTTTTTT
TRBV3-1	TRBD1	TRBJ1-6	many	CASSHRGHSPLHF	TGTGCCAGCAGCCACAGGGGGCATTCACCCCTCCACTTT
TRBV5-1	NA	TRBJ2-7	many	CASSLAGRSRYEQYF	TGCGCCAGCAGCTTGGCTGGTCGGAGTCGCTACGAGCAGTACTTC
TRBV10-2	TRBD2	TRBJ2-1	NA	CASRIAGPYNEQFF	TGCGCCAGCAGGATAGCGGGACCTTACAATGAGCAGTTCTTC
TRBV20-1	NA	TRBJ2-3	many	CSAFPVLGLTDTQYF	TGCAGTGCTTTCCCGGTCCTGGGGCTCACAGATACGCAGTATTTT
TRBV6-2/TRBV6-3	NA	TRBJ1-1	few	CASTPTAGNTEAFF	TGTGCCAGCACCCCGACAGCTGGGAACACTGAAGCTTTCTTT
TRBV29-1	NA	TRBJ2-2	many	CSVGLVGRTAGELFF	TGCAGCGTTGGCCTCGTTGGCAGAACTGCCGGGGAGCTGTTTTTT
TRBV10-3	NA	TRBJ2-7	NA	CAISEGQGRDEQYF	TGTGCCATCAGTGAAGGGCAGGGGCGCGACGAGCAGTACTTC
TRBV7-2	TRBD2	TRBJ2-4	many	CASSPLASGNAKNIQYF	TGTGCCAGCAGCCCTTTGGCTAGCGGCAATGCCAAAAACATTCAGTACTTC
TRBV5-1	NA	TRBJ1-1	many	CASSLSSWGWTEAFF	TGCGCCAGCAGCTTAAGTTCATGGGGGTGGACTGAAGCTTTCTTT
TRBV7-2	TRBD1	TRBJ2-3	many	CASSNTGGDTQYF	TGTGCCAGCAGCAATACAGGGGGCGATACGCAGTATTTT
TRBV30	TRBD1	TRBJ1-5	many	CAWSAGTDNQPQHF	TGTGCCTGGAGTGCCGGGACAGACAATCAGCCCCAGCATTTT
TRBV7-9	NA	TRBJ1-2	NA	CASSSGRIYSYTF	TGTGCCAGCAGCTCGGGACGGATCTATAGCTACACCTTC
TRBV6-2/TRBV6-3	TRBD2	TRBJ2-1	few	CASSRSGRRNEQFF	TGTGCCAGCAGCCGTAGCGGGAGAAGGAATGAGCAGTTCTTC
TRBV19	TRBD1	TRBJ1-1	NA	CASRTTGVNTEAFF	TGTGCCAGTAGGACCACAGGGGTGAATACTGAAGCTTTCTTT
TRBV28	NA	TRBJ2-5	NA	CASTSGFETQYF	TGTGCCAGCACGTCGGGATTTGAGACCCAGTACTTC
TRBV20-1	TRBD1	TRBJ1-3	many	CSAPTGAGNTIYF	TGCAGTGCTCCGACAGGGGCTGGAAACACCATATATTTT
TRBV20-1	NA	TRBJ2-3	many	CSAREQGGTDTQYF	TGCAGTGCTAGAGAACAGGGAGGCACAGATACGCAGTATTTT
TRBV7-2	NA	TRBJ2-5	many	CASSLRAGLSETQYF	TGTGCCAGCAGCCTCAGGGCGGGGTTATCAGAGACCCAGTACTTC
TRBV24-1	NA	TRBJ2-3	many	CATSDFGGREDTQYF	TGTGCCACCAGTGATTTTGGGGGGCGCGAAGATACGCAGTATTTT
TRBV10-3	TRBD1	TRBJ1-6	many	CAISEYRGGSESPLHF	TGTGCCATCAGTGAGTACAGGGGAGGGTCCGAGTCACCCCTCCACTTT
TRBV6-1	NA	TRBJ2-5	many	CASSEQWWGLETQYF	TGTGCCAGCAGTGAACAATGGTGGGGGCTCGAGACCCAGTACTTC
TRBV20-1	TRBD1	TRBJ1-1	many	CSARDQGQGLNTEAFF	TGCAGTGCTAGAGACCAAGGACAGGGGTTGAACACTGAAGCTTTCTTT
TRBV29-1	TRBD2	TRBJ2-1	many	CSGGGGTSHNEQFF	TGCAGCGGGGGTGGCGGGACTAGCCACAATGAGCAGTTCTTC